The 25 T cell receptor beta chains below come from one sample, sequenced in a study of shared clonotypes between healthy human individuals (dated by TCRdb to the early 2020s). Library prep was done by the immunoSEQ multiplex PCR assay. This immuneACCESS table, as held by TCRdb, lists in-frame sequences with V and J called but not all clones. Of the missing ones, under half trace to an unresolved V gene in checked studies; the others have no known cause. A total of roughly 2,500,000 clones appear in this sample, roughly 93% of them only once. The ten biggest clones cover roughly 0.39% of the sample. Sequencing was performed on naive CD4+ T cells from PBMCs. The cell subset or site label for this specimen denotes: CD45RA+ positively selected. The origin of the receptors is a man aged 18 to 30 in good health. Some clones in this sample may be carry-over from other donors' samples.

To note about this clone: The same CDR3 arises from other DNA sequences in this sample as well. CDR3 sequence reads: CASRRPPGELFF. In nucleotides, the CDR3 is TGTGCCAGCAGAAGACCCCCAGGGGAGCTGTTTTTT. The chain is built from TRBV27 and TRBJ2-2; D gene unclear. Germline CDR1 reads MNHEY; CDR2 reads SMNVEV (reference sequence). The V end was cut by 6 bases, the J end by 8 bases, with 10 bases between. The CDR3 covers 12 residues.

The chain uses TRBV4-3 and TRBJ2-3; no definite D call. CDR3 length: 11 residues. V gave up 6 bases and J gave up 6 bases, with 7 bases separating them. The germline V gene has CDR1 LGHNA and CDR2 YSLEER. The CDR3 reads CASSSGDTQYF. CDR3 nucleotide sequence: TGCGCCAGCAGTTCTGGGGATACGCAGTATTTT.

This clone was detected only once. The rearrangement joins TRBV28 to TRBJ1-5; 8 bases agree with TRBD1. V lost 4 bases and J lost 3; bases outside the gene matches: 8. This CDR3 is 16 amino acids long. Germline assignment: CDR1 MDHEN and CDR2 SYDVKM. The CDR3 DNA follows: TGTGCCAGCAGTTATTCAGGGGGCGGTTACAATCAGCCCCAGCATTTT. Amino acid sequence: CASSYSGGGYNQPQHF.

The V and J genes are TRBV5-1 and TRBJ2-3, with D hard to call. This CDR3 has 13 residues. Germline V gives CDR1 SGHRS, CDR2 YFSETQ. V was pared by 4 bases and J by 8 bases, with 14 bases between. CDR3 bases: TGCGCCAGCAGCGTTAGCTCGAGTTTTACGCAGTATTTT. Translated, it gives CASSVSSSFTQYF.

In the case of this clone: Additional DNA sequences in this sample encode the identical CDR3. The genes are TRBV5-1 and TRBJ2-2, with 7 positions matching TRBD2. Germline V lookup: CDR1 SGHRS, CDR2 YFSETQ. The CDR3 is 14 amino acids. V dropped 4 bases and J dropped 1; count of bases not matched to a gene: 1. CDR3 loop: CASSPSGNTGELFF. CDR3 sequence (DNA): TGCGCCAGCAGCCCTAGCGGGAACACCGGGGAGCTGTTTTTT.

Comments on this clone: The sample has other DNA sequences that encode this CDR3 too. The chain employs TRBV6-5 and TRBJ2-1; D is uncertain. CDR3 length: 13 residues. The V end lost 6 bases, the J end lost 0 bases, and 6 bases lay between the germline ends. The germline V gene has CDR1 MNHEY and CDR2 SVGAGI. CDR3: CASRRSSYNEQFF. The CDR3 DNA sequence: TGTGCCAGCAGGAGAAGCTCCTACAATGAGCAGTTCTTC.

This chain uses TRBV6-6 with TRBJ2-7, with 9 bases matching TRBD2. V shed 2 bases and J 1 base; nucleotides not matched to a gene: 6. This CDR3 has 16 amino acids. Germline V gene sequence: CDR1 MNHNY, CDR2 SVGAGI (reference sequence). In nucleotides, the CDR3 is TGTGCCAGCAGTTACAGGGGTAGCGGGAGTTCCTACGAGCAGTACTTC. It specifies CASSYRGSGSSYEQYF.

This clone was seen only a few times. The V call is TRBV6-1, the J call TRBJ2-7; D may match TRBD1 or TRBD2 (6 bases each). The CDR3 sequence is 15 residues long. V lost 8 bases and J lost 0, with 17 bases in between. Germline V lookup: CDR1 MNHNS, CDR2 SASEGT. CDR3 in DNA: TGTGCCAGCGACAAGGGGGGCGCTAGCTCCTACGAGCAGTACTTC. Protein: CASDKGGASSYEQYF.

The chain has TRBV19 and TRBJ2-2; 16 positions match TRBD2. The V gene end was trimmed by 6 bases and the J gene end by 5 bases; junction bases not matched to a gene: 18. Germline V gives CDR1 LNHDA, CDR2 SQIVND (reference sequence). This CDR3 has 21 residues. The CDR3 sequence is CASRGPNGTSGRAAETGELFF. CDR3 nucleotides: TGTGCCAGTAGGGGCCCAAACGGGACTAGCGGGAGGGCTGCAGAGACCGGGGAGCTGTTTTTT.

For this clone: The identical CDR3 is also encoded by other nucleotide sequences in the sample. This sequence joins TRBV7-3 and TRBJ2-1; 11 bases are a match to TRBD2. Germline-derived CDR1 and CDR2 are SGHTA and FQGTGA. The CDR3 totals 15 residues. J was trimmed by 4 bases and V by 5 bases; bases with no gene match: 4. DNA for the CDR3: TGTGCCAGCAGCCCCAGACTAGCGGGGTACAATGAGCAGTTCTTC. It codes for CASSPRLAGYNEQFF.

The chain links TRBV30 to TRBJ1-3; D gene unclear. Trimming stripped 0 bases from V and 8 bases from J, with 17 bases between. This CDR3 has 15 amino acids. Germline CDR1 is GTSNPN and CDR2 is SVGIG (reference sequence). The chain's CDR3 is CAWSVHRGLEDTIYF. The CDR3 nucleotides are TGTGCCTGGAGTGTCCACCGGGGTCTGGAAGACACCATATATTTT.

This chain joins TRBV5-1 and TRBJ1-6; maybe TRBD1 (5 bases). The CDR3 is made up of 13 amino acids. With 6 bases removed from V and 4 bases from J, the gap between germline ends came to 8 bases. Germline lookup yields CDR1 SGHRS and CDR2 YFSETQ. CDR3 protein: CASTTAYNSPLHF. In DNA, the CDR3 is TGCGCCAGCACGACAGCTTATAATTCACCCCTCCACTTT.

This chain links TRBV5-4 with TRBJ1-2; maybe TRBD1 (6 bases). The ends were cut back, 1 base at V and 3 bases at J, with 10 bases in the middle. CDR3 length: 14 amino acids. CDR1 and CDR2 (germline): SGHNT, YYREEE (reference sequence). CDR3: CASSLQGTDYGYTF. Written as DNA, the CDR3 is TGTGCCAGCAGCTTGCAGGGGACGGACTATGGCTACACCTTC.

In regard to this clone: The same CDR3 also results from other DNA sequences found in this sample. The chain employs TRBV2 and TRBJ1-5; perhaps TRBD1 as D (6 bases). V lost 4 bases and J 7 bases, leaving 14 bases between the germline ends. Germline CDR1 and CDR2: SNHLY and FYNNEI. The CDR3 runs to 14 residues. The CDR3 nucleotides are TGTGCCAGCAGTGGAGGGCAGGGGAACCAGCCCCAGCATTTT. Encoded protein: CASSGGQGNQPQHF.

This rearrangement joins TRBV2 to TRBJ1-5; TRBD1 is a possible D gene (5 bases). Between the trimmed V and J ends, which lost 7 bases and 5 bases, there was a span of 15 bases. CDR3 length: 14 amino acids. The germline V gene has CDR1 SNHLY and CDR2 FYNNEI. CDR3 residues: CASTQGWSDQPQHF. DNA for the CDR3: TGTGCCAGCACGCAGGGCTGGTCGGATCAGCCCCAGCATTTT.

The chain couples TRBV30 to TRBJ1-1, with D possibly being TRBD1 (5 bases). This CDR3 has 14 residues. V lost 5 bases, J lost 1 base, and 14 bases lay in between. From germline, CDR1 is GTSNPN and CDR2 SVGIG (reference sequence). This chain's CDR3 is CAWRGGLTNTEAFF. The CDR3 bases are TGTGCCTGGCGGGGCGGGCTCACGAACACTGAAGCTTTCTTT.

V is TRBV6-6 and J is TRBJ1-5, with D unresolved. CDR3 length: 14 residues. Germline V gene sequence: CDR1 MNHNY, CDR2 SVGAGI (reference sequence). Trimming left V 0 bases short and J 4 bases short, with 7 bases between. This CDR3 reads CASSYSGLNQPQHF. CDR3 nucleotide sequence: TGTGCCAGCAGTTACTCAGGATTAAATCAGCCCCAGCATTTT.

CDR3 DNA: TGTGCCAGCAGTGAAGGGGGAAATACTGGGACAGATACGCAGTATTTT. Encoded protein: CASSEGGNTGTDTQYF. The chain recombines TRBV6-1 with TRBJ2-3; D is undetermined. Germline CDR1 and CDR2: MNHNS and SASEGT. V was cut by 1 base and J by 3 bases, with 14 bases left in between. The CDR3 consists of 16 residues.

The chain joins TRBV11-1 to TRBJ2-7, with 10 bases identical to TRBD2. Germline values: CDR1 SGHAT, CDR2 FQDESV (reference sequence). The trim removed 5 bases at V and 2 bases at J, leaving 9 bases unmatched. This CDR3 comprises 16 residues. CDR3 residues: CASSRPAGGLAYEQYF. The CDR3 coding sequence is TGTGCCAGCAGCCGACCAGCGGGAGGGCTTGCCTACGAGCAGTACTTC.

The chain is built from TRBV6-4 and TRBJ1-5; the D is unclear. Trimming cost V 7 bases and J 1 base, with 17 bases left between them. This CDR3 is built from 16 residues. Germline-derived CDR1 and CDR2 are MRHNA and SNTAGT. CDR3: CASNTKRSDSNQPQHF. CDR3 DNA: TGTGCCAGCAATACCAAACGGAGCGACAGCAATCAGCCCCAGCATTTT.

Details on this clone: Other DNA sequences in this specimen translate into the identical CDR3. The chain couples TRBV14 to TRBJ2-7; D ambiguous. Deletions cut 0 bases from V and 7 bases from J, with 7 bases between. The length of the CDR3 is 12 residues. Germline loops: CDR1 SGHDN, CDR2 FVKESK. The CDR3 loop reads CASSQDVGEQYF. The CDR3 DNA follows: TGTGCCAGCAGCCAAGATGTAGGGGAGCAGTACTTC.

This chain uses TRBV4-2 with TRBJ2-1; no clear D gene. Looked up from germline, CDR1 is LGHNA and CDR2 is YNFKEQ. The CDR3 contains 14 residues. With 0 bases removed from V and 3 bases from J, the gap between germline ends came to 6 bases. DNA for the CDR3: TGTGCCAGCAGCCAAGATCTCAGCTACAATGAGCAGTTCTTC. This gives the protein CASSQDLSYNEQFF.

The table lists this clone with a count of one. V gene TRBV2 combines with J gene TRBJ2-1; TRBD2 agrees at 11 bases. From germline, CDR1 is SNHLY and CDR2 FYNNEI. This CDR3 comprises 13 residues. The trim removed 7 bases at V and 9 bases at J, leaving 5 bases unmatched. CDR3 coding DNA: TGTGCCAGCACGGTAGCGGGAGGGTCTGAGCAGTTCTTC. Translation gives CASTVAGGSEQFF.

CDR3 residues: CASSLRGANNEKLFF. CDR3 DNA sequence: TGTGCCAGCAGCTTACGGGGAGCGAACAATGAAAAACTGTTTTTT. The rearrangement uses TRBV7-8 and TRBJ1-4; no reliable D call. The CDR3 runs 15 residues. The ends were cut back, 2 bases at V and 5 bases at J, with 12 bases in the middle. The germline V gene has CDR1 SGHVS and CDR2 FQNEAQ.

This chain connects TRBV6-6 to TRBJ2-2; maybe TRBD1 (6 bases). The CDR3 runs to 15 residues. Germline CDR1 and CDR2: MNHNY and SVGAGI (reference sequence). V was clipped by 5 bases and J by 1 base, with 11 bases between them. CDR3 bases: TGTGCCAGCAGTCCACCGGGACAGAACACCGGGGAGCTGTTTTTT. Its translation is CASSPPGQNTGELFF.